Shown below are 27 T cell receptor beta chains from a single sample sequenced in a study of blood T cells in healthy people across ages. A second PCR of 7 to 11 cycles used a sample-barcoded 5' primer and a J-beta primer mix. Each CDR3 protein gets one entry after TCRdb re-called the 5' RACE reads with MiXCR. The repertoire has around 1.5 million distinct CDR3 sequences, roughly 30% of them found once; the top ten carry roughly 10%. Sequencing was performed on blood. The origin of the receptors is a woman aged 30 to 39 in good health.

The DNA of the CDR3 is TGTGCCAGCAGCCAGGTGTTGGCGGGGCCGGCCTACGAGCAGTACTTC. Its translation is CASSQVLAGPAYEQYF. The chain recombines TRBV11-2 with TRBJ2-7, with D perhaps TRBD2 (6 bases). The CDR3 length is 16 residues. CDR1 and CDR2 (germline): SGHAT, FQNNGV. Trimming pared 5 bases from V and 2 bases from J, leaving 19 bases between. The full variable domain, its missing parts supplied by reference TRBV11-2 and TRBJ2-7, is EAGVAQSPRYKIIEKRQSVAFWCNPISGHATLYWYQQILGQGPKLLIQFQNNGVVDDSQLPKDRFSAERLKGVDSTLKIQPAKLEDSAVYLCASSQVLAGPAYEQYFGPGTRLTVT.

The chain has TRBV9 and TRBJ2-5; the D gene is possibly TRBD2 (6 bases). Germline CDR1 reads SGDLS; CDR2 reads YYNGEE. The ends were cut back, 4 bases at V and 2 bases at J, with 18 bases in the middle. The CDR3 loop spans 16 amino acids. The DNA for the CDR3 is TGTGCCAGCAGCCCCCGAGGGACTTTTAAACAAGAGACCCAGTACTTC. This encodes CASSPRGTFKQETQYF. The full variable domain, in which reference TRBV9 and TRBJ2-5 provide the parts outside the CDR3, is DSGVTQTPKHLITATGQRVTLRCSPRSGDLSVYWYQQSLDQGLQFLIQYYNGEERAKGNILERFSAQQFPDLHSELNLSSLELGDSALYFCASSPRGTFKQETQYFGPGTRLLVL.

The V and J genes are TRBV3-1 and TRBJ1-2, with D maybe TRBD1 (5 bases). This CDR3 comprises 13 residues. Germline CDR1 and CDR2: LGHDT and YNNKEL (reference sequence). Trimming pared 0 bases from V and 8 bases from J, leaving 10 bases between. The DNA for the CDR3 is TGTGCCAGCAGCCAAGATCCAGGGACCGGCTACACCTTC. The encoded protein is CASSQDPGTGYTF.

This chain uses TRBV7-9 with TRBJ2-3; 8 nucleotides agree with TRBD2. Per the germline V gene, CDR1 is SEHNR and CDR2 is FQNEAQ (reference sequence). Germline trimming cut 1 base from V and 5 bases from J; bases unmatched to any gene: 5. The CDR3 runs 15 residues. In DNA, the CDR3 is TGTGCCAGCAGCTTAGTTGCGGGAGGAAAAGATACGCAGTATTTT. It encodes CASSLVAGGKDTQYF.

This clonotype turned up a few times. The V gene is TRBV4-1, the J gene TRBJ2-1; TRBD2 agrees at 11 bases. The junction had 18 bases not matched to a gene; V was cut back by 1 base and J by 7 bases. Germline CDR1 reads MGHRA; CDR2 reads YSYEKL. CDR3 length: 20 residues. CDR3 bases: TGCGCCAGCAGCCAAGTCTCTCCCAATAGCGGGGGGGCACTAGGGAATGAGCAGTTCTTC. Protein sequence: CASSQVSPNSGGALGNEQFF.

This chain joins TRBV6-5 and TRBJ1-2; D call uncertain. There are 13 residues in the CDR3. Germline assignment: CDR1 MNHEY and CDR2 SVGAGI. Trimming took 7 bases from V and 8 from J, leaving 17 bases between them. Here the CDR3 DNA reads TGTGCCAGCAAGGTCCCGGGCGGTGTAGGCTACACCTTC. Translated, it gives CASKVPGGVGYTF.

This chain uses TRBV20-1 with TRBJ1-5; D not resolved. The germline gives CDR1 DFQATT, CDR2 SNEGSKA (reference sequence). The germline V and J ends were trimmed by 1 base and 3 bases, with 19 bases remaining between them. The CDR3 has 17 amino acids. CDR3 DNA sequence: TGCAGTGCTAGAGTAGGTGGGAATGGGATTTTCAATCAGCCCCAGCATTTT. Amino acids: CSARVGGNGIFNQPQHF.

This rearrangement joins TRBV3-1 to TRBJ2-3; perhaps TRBD2 as D (5 bases). V was pared by 0 bases and J by 5 bases, with 15 bases between. CDR3 size: 16 residues. Germline-derived CDR1 and CDR2 are LGHDT and YNNKEL (reference sequence). This CDR3 is CASSQDRDYNGDTQYF. CDR3 nucleotides: TGTGCCAGCAGCCAAGACAGAGACTACAATGGAGATACGCAGTATTTT.

On this clonotype itself: A much larger clone is a single base away; this may be a read error. V is TRBV5-6 and J is TRBJ2-7; D ambiguous. The CDR3 contains 13 residues. The V gene's germline CDR1 is SGHDT and CDR2 YYEEEE. With 0 bases removed from V and 3 bases from J, the gap between germline ends came to 7 bases. Here the CDR3 reads CASSLGIFYEQYF. For the CDR3, the DNA is TGTGCCAGCAGCTTGGGAATCTTCTACGAGCAGTACTTC.

The chain combines TRBV20-1 with TRBJ2-5; D is uncertain. Trimming removed 1 base from V and 5 bases from J, with 17 bases in between. Germline V lookup: CDR1 DFQATT, CDR2 SNEGSKA (reference sequence). This CDR3 has 15 residues. CDR3 protein: CSARGHRVSRETQYF. The CDR3 DNA is TGCAGTGCTAGAGGACACCGCGTATCGAGGGAGACCCAGTACTTC.

Many counts were recorded for this clonotype. The V gene is TRBV13, the J gene TRBJ2-1; TRBD2 matches at 7 bases. V was clipped by 0 bases and J by 3 bases; unmatched bases: 2. CDR3 length: 15 residues. Germline lookup yields CDR1 PRHDT and CDR2 FYEKMQ (reference sequence). CDR3 sequence: CASSLGLASYNEQFF. The CDR3 coding sequence is TGTGCCAGCAGCTTAGGACTAGCGAGCTACAATGAGCAGTTCTTC.

The chain joins TRBV11-1 to TRBJ2-5, with 9 bases fitting TRBD1. Germline CDR1 and CDR2: SGHAT and FQDESV (reference sequence). Unmatched junction bases numbered 8, after V lost 5 bases and J lost 4 bases. The CDR3 has 15 residues. The CDR3 DNA follows: TGTGCCAGCAGCGCAGAAACAGGGGGCTCAGAGACCCAGTACTTC. It yields the protein CASSAETGGSETQYF.

The chain employs TRBV9 and TRBJ2-3; TRBD2 is a possible D gene (6 bases). The germline gives CDR1 SGDLS, CDR2 YYNGEE. The CDR3 has 11 amino acids. The ends were cut back, 0 bases at V and 14 bases at J, with 10 bases in the middle. In DNA form, the CDR3 reads TGTGCCAGCAGCGTAGTGACTAGACTGTATTTT. Protein: CASSVVTRLYF. The entire variable domain, with the rest obtained from reference TRBV9 and TRBJ2-3, is as follows: DSGVTQTPKHLITATGQRVTLRCSPRSGDLSVYWYQQSLDQGLQFLIQYYNGEERAKGNILERFSAQQFPDLHSELNLSSLELGDSALYFCASSVVTRLYFGPGTRLTVL.

This chain connects TRBV3-1 to TRBJ1-2; tentatively, D is TRBD1 (6 bases). The V end was cut by 2 bases, the J end by 5 bases, with 12 bases between. The CDR3 is 14 residues long. CDR1 is LGHDT, CDR2 YNNKEL, per germline (reference sequence). The CDR3: CASSQTDSVYGYTF. The CDR3 nucleotides read TGTGCCAGCAGCCAAACGGACAGCGTTTATGGCTACACCTTC.

The rearrangement uses TRBV7-8 and TRBJ2-7; 11 bases fit TRBD1. V trimming: 3 bases; J trimming: 4 bases; junction bases outside the gene matches: 5. Germline values: CDR1 SGHVS, CDR2 FQNEAQ. This CDR3 is built from 15 residues. The CDR3 DNA sequence: TGTGCCAGCAGCTTCAGCGGACAGGGGGCGTACGAGCAGTACTTC. This gives the protein CASSFSGQGAYEQYF. Variable domain in full (rest from reference TRBV7-8 and TRBJ2-7): GAGVSQSPRYKVAKRGQDVALRCDPISGHVSLFWYQQALGQGPEFLTYFQNEAQLDKSGLPSDRFFAERPEGSVSTLKIQRTQQEDSAVYLCASSFSGQGAYEQYFGPGTRLTVT.

This clonotype has more than one count but fewer than ten. V and J are TRBV7-9 and TRBJ2-1, with 12 bases matching TRBD2. CDR3 size: 14 residues. Germline lookup yields CDR1 SEHNR and CDR2 FQNEAQ (reference sequence). Trimming took 7 bases from V and 6 from J; bases not matched to a gene: 4. The CDR3 nucleotides read TGTGCCAGCATGCGACTAGCGGGAGTCAATGAGCAGTTCTTC. Its protein product is CASMRLAGVNEQFF.

The chain carries TRBV28 and TRBJ2-1, with TRBD2 matching over 8 bases. CDR3 length equals 15 residues. Trimming removed 8 bases from V and 3 bases from J; junction bases left unmatched: 9. Germline-derived CDR1 and CDR2 are MDHEN and SYDVKM. CDR3 amino acids: CASFGYGTSYNEQFF. CDR3 sequence (DNA): TGTGCCAGCTTTGGGTACGGGACTAGCTACAATGAGCAGTTCTTC.

As regards this clonotype: At one end, the junction sequence differs from germline, possibly due to a read error. The V and J genes are TRBV4-1 and TRBJ1-5; TRBD1 is a possible D gene (5 bases). The V gene's germline CDR1 is MGHRA and CDR2 YSYEKL. This CDR3 is built from 15 residues. CDR3 protein: CASSQRGVYGQPQHF. Here the CDR3 DNA reads TGTGCCAGCAGTCAACGGGGGGTTTACGGTCAGCCCCAGCATTTT.

This chain connects TRBV2 to TRBJ2-2; 7 bases map to TRBD1. This CDR3 comprises 15 residues. The V segment lost 7 bases and the J segment 0 bases; nucleotides outside the gene matches: 5. Germline V gives CDR1 SNHLY, CDR2 FYNNEI. The CDR3 DNA follows: TGTGCCAGCACTGGACAGGACGCGAACACCGGGGAGCTGTTTTTT. The encoded protein is CASTGQDANTGELFF.

The V gene is TRBV10-1, the J gene TRBJ2-5; D uncertain. Germline CDR1 and CDR2: WNHNN and SYGVQD (reference sequence). CDR3 length equals 15 residues. Trimming took off 0 bases at V and 6 bases at J, with 14 bases between the two ends. CDR3 bases: TGCGCCAGCAGTGAGTCGCGGTCCCTCGCGAAGACCCAGTACTTC. It codes for CASSESRSLAKTQYF.

The chain combines TRBV5-1 with TRBJ2-1; 10 bases fit TRBD2. The germline V gene has CDR1 SGHRS and CDR2 YFSETQ. Trimming cost V 2 bases and J 9 bases; bases outside gene matches: 8. The CDR3 is 15 residues long. CDR3 nucleotide sequence: TGCGCCAGCAGCTTTTCTAGCGGGAGTCTTGGTGAGCAGTTCTTC. It specifies CASSFSSGSLGEQFF.

This clonotype has only a few counts. V and J are TRBV4-1 and TRBJ2-3, with no clear D. V was clipped by 3 bases and J by 8 bases, with 9 bases between them. The CDR3 length is 12 residues. Germline-derived CDR1 and CDR2 are MGHRA and YSYEKL. The CDR3 nucleotides read TGCGCCAGCAGCCACCTTCGCGGTACGCAGTATTTT. Translation: CASSHLRGTQYF.

The chain recombines TRBV20-1 with TRBJ2-7; the match to TRBD2 covers 14 bases. CDR1 DFQATT and CDR2 SNEGSKA come from the germline V gene (reference sequence). V trimming: 6 bases; J trimming: 4 bases; junction bases outside the gene matches: 8. The CDR3 has 15 residues. The CDR3 is CSALGTSGSQYEQYF. CDR3 in DNA: TGCAGTGCACTAGGGACTAGCGGGAGCCAATACGAGCAGTACTTC.

This rearrangement joins TRBV5-5 to TRBJ2-2; no reliable D call. This CDR3 has 16 residues. Trimming took off 1 base at V and 0 bases at J, with 10 bases between the two ends. From germline, CDR1 is SGHKS and CDR2 YYEKEE (reference sequence). The CDR3 reads CASSLTDDPNTGELFF. The CDR3 nucleotides read TGTGCCAGCAGCTTGACAGATGATCCGAACACCGGGGAGCTGTTTTTT.

This clonotype showed up just a few times. The V and J genes are TRBV2 and TRBJ2-3, with 15 nucleotides matching TRBD2. This CDR3 comprises 15 residues. Trimming cost V 4 bases and J 8 bases; bases outside gene matches: 4. Germline CDR1 is SNHLY and CDR2 is FYNNEI. The CDR3 DNA reads TGTGCCAGCAGTGGGACTAGCGGGGGGGCCGGTACGCAGTATTTT. Its translation: CASSGTSGGAGTQYF.

V and J are TRBV27 and TRBJ2-5; 15 positions match TRBD2. The germline V gene has CDR1 MNHEY and CDR2 SMNVEV (reference sequence). The CDR3 has 17 amino acids. The J segment lost 4 bases and the V segment lost 5 bases, leaving 8 bases of the junction unmatched. This CDR3 is CASSRRTSGGARETQYF. The CDR3 nucleotides are TGTGCCAGCAGTAGACGGACTAGCGGGGGGGCCCGAGAGACCCAGTACTTC.

The rearrangement links TRBV2 to TRBJ2-1; 7 bases fit TRBD2. The CDR3 totals 14 residues. The germline V gene has CDR1 SNHLY and CDR2 FYNNEI. With 5 bases clipped from V and 3 bases from J, the junction kept 4 bases outside the gene matches. CDR3 region: CASSRGVLYNEQFF. The CDR3 nucleotides are TGTGCCAGCAGTCGGGGGGTCCTCTACAATGAGCAGTTCTTC.